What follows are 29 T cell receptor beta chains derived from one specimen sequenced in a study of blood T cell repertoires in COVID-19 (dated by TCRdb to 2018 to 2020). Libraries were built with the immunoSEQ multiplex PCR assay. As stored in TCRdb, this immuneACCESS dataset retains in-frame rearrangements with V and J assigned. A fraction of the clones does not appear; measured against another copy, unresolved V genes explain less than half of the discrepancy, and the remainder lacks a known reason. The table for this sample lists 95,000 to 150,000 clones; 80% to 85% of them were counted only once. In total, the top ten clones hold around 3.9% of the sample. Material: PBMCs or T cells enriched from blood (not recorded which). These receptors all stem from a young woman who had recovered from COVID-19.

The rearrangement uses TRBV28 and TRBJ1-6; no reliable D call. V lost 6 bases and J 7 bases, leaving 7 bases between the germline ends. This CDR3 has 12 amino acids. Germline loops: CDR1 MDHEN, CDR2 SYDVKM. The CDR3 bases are TGTGCCAGCAGACTAGGAAATTCACCCCTCCACTTT. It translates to CASRLGNSPLHF.

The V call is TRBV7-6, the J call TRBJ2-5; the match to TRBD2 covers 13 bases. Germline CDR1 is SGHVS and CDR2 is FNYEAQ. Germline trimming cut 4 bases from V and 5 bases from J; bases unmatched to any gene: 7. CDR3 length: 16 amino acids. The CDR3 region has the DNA TGTGCCAGCAGCTCGCAACTAGCGGGAGGGAGGGAGACCCAGTACTTC. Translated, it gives CASSSQLAGGRETQYF.

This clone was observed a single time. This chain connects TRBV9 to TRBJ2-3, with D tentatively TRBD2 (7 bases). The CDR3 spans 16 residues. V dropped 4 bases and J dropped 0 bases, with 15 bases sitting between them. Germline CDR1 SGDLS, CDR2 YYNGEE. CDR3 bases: TGTGCCAGCAGCCCTGAGGGGGGGACTAGCACAGATACGCAGTATTTT. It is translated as CASSPEGGTSTDTQYF.

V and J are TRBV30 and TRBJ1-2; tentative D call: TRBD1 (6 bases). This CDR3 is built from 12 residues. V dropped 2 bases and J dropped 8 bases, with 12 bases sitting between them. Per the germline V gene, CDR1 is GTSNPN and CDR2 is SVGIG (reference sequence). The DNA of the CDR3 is TGTGCCTGGAGTTACAGGGAGGGAGGCTACACCTTC. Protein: CAWSYREGGYTF. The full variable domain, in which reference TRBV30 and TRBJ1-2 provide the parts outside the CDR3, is SQTIHQWPATLVQPVGSPLSLECTVEGTSNPNLYWYRQAAGRGLQLLFYSVGIGQISSEVPQNLSASRPQDRQFILSSKKLLLSDSGFYLCAWSYREGGYTFGSGTRLTVV.

The CDR3 nucleotides are TGCGCCAGCAGCTCACCACAGGGTGGGGAACGCGAGCAGTACTTC. It encodes CASSSPQGGEREQYF. The rearrangement links TRBV5-1 to TRBJ2-7, with D possibly being TRBD1 (6 bases). Germline CDR1 and CDR2: SGHRS and YFSETQ. There are 15 residues in the CDR3. V was trimmed by 3 bases and J by 6 bases, leaving 19 bases between them.

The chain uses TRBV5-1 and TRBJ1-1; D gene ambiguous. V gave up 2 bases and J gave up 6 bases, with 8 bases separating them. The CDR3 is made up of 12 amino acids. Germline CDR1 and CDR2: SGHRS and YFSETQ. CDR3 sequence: CASSFTSSEAFF. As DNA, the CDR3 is TGCGCCAGCAGCTTTACTTCATCTGAAGCTTTCTTT. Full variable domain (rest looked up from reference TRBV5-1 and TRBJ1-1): KAGVTQTPRYLIKTRGQQVTLSCSPISGHRSVSWYQQTPGQGLQFLFEYFSETQRNKGNFPGRFSGRQFSNSRSEMNVSTLELGDSALYLCASSFTSSEAFFGQGTRLTVV.

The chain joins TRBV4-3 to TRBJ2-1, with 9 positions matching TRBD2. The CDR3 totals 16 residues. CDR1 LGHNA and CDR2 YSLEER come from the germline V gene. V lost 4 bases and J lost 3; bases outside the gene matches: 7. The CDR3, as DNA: TGCGCCAGCAGCCGCTCGGGTAGCGGGGGCTACAATGAGCAGTTCTTC. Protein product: CASSRSGSGGYNEQFF.

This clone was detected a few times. The CDR3 bases are TGTGCCAGCAGCTTAAGTGTCGAGAATCAGCCCCAGCATTTT. It specifies CASSLSVENQPQHF. The chain joins TRBV7-6 to TRBJ1-5; D is ambiguous. Trimming stripped 2 bases from V and 4 bases from J, with 9 bases between. The CDR3 consists of 14 residues. Germline V lookup: CDR1 SGHVS, CDR2 FNYEAQ.

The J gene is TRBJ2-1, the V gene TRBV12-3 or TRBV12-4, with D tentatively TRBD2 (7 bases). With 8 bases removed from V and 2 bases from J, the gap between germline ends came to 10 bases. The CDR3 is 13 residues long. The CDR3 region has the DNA TGTGCCAGCGGGAGGGACACCTACAATGAGCAGTTCTTC. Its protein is CASGRDTYNEQFF.

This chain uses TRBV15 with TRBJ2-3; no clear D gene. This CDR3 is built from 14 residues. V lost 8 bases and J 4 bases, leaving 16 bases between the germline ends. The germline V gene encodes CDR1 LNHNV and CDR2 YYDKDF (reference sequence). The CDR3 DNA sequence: TGTGCCACCGGTGAGGCGCCGCCACCAGATACGCAGTATTTT. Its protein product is CATGEAPPPDTQYF.

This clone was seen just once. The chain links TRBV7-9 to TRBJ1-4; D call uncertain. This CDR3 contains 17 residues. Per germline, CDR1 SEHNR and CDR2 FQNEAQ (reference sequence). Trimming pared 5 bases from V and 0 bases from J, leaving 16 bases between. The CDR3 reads CASSPRRRTATNEKLFF. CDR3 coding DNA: TGTGCCAGCAGCCCCAGGAGGAGAACCGCAACTAATGAAAAACTGTTTTTT.

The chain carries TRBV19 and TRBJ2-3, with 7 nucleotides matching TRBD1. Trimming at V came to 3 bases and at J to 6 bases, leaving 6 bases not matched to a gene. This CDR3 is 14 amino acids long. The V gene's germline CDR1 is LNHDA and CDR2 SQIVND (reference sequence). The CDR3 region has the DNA TGTGCCAGTAGTATTCAGACAGGGACGGATACGCAGTATTTT. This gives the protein CASSIQTGTDTQYF. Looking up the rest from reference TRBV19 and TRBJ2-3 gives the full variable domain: DGGITQSPKYLFRKEGQNVTLSCEQNLNHDAMYWYRQDPGQGLRLIYYSQIVNDFQKGDIAEGYSVSREKKESFPLTVTSAQKNPTAFYLCASSIQTGTDTQYFGPGTRLTVL.

The CDR3 coding sequence is TGTGCCAGCACGAGGCAGGGGTCAACCTACGAGCAGTACTTC. This translates into CASTRQGSTYEQYF. The gene calls are TRBV2 and TRBJ2-7; the D gene is possibly TRBD1 (6 bases). CDR1 and CDR2 from the germline V gene are SNHLY and FYNNEI. Trimming shortened V by 7 bases and J by 2 bases, and 15 bases separated the two germline ends. CDR3 size: 14 residues. Based on the CDR3 plus reference TRBV2 and TRBJ2-7, the full variable domain is EPEVTQTPSHQVTQMGQEVILRCVPISNHLYFYWYRQILGQKVEFLVSFYNNEISEKSEIFDDQFSVERPDGSNFTLKIRSTKLEDSAMYFCASTRQGSTYEQYFGPGTRLTVT.

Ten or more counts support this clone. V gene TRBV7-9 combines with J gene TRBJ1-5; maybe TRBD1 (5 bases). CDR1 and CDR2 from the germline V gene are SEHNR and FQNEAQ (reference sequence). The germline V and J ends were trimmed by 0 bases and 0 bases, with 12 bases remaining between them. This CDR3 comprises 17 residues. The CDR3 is CASSLAGGLGSNQPQHF. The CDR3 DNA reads TGTGCCAGCAGCTTAGCCGGGGGGTTAGGTAGCAATCAGCCCCAGCATTTT. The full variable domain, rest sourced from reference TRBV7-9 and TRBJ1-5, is DTGVSQNPRHKITKRGQNVTFRCDPISEHNRLYWYRQTLGQGPEFLTYFQNEAQLEKSRLLSDRFSAERPKGSFSTLEIQRTEQGDSAMYLCASSLAGGLGSNQPQHFGDGTRLSIL.

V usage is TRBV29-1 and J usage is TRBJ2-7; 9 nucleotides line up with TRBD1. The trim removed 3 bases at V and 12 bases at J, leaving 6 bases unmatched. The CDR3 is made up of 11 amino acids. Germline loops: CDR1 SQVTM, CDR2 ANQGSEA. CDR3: CSVDHGQGLYF. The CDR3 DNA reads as TGCAGCGTTGACCACGGACAGGGGTTGTACTTC.

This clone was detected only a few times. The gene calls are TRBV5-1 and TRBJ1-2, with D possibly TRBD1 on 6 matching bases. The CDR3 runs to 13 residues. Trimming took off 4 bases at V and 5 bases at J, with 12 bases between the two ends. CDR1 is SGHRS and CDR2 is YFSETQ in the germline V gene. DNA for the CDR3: TGCGCCAGCAGCATGACAGGAGTTTATGGCTACACCTTC. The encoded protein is CASSMTGVYGYTF.

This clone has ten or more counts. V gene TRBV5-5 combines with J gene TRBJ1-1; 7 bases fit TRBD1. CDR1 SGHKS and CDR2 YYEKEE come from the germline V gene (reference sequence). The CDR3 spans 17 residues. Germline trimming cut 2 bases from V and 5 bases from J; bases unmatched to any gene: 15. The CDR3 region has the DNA TGTGCCAGCAGCTTATTCACCTCGACAGGGTCAAGAACTGAAGCTTTCTTT. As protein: CASSLFTSTGSRTEAFF.

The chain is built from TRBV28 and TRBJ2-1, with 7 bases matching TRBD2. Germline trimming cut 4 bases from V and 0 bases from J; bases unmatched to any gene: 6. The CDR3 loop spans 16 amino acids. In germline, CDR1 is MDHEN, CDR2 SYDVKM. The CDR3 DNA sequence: TGTGCCAGCAGTTCCACTAGCGCAAGCTCCTACAATGAGCAGTTCTTC. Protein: CASSSTSASSYNEQFF.

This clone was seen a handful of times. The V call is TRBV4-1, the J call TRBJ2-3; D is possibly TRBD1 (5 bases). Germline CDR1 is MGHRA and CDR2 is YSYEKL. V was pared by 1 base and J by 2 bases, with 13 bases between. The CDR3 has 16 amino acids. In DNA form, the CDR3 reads TGCGCCAGCAGCCAAGTGGACATGGGGTTCACAGATACGCAGTATTTT. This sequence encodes CASSQVDMGFTDTQYF.

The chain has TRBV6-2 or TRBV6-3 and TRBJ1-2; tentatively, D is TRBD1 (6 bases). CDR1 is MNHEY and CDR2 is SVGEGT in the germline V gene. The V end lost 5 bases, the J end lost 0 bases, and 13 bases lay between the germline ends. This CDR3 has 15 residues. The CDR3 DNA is TGTGCCAGCAGTAAAACCGGGACAACTAACTATGGCTACACCTTC. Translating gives CASSKTGTTNYGYTF.

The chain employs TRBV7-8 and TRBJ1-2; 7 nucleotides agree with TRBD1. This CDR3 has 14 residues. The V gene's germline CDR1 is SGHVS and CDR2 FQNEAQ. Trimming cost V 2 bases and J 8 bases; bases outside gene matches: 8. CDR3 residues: CASSLKSRDRGYTF. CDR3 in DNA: TGTGCCAGCAGCTTAAAGAGCCGGGACAGAGGCTACACCTTC.

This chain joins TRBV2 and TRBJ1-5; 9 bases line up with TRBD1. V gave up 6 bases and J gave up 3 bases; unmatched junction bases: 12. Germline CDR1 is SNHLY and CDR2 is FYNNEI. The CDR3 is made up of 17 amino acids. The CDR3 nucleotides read TGTGCCAGCAGGGGGACAGGGAGCAACAGTCCCAATCAGCCCCAGCATTTT. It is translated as CASRGTGSNSPNQPQHF.

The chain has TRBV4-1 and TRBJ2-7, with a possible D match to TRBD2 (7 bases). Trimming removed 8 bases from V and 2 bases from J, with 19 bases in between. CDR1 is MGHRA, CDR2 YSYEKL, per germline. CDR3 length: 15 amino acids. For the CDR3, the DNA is TGCGCCAGCCGGCAGGGGTGGGCGGGAGCCTACGAGCAGTACTTC. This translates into CASRQGWAGAYEQYF.

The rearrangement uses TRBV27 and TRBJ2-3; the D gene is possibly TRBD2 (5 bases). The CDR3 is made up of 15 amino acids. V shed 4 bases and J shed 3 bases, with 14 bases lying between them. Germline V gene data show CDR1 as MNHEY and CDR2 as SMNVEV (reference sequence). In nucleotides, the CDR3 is TGTGCCAGCAGTTCCCGGCGGAGGAGGACAGATACGCAGTATTTT. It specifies CASSSRRRRTDTQYF.

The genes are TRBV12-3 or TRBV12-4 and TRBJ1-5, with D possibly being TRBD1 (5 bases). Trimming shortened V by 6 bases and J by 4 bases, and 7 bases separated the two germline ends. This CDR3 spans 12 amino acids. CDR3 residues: CASSRQNQPQHF. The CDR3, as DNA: TGTGCCAGCAGCCGACAGAATCAGCCCCAGCATTTT.

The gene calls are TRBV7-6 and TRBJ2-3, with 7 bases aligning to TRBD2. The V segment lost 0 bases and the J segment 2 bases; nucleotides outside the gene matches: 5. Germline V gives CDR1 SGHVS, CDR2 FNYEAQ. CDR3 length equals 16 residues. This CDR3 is CASSLASGSVTDTQYF. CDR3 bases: TGTGCCAGCAGCTTAGCTAGCGGGTCTGTCACAGATACGCAGTATTTT.

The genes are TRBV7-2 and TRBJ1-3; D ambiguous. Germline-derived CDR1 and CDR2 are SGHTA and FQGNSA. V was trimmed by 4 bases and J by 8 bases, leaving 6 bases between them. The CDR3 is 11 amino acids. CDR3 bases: TGTGCCAGCAGCTCCCTCCACACCATATATTTT. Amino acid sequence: CASSSLHTIYF.

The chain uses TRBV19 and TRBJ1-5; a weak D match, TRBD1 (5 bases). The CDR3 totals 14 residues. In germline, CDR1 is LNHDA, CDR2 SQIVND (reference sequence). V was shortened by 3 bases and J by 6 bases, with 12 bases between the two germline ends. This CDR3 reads CASSIRGGGQPQHF. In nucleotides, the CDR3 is TGTGCCAGTAGTATCCGGGGGGGAGGTCAGCCCCAGCATTTT. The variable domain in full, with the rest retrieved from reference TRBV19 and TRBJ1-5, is DGGITQSPKYLFRKEGQNVTLSCEQNLNHDAMYWYRQDPGQGLRLIYYSQIVNDFQKGDIAEGYSVSREKKESFPLTVTSAQKNPTAFYLCASSIRGGGQPQHFGDGTRLSIL.

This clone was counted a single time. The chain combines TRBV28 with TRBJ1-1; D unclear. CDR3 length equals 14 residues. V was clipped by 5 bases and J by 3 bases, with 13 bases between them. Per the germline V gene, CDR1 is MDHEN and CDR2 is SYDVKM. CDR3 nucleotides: TGTGCCAGCAGTGCGGGCCTCCCGGACACTGAAGCTTTCTTT. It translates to CASSAGLPDTEAFF.